Following are 10 T cell receptor beta chains from one sample sequenced in a study of cytomegalovirus exposure and HLA in healthy donors (dated by TCRdb to about 2017). Library preparation employed the immunoSEQ multiplex PCR assay. For the multiplex PCR, a mixture combining 60 forward primers for TCR Vbeta segments and 13 reverse primers for TCR Jbeta segments was used. TCRdb took over this immuneACCESS table, retaining in-frame rearrangements with V and J assigned. Such tables are incomplete; in checked studies, under half of the missing clones stem from an unresolved V gene, and the remainder is unexplained. For this sample there are about 79,000 clones; 70% to 80% appear just once. The biggest ten clones account for over 7.5% of the sample. The sample comprised PBMCs. These receptors all come from a man aged 35 to 55 in good health and CMV-seropositive.

The gene calls are TRBV10-3 and TRBJ1-5; 7 bases map to TRBD1. Germline CDR1 and CDR2: ENHRY and SYGVKD. Unmatched junction bases numbered 1, after V lost 8 bases and J lost 3 bases. CDR3 length equals 12 residues. The DNA for the CDR3 is TGTGCCATCGGGACAGTCAATCAGCCCCAGCATTTT. This gives the protein CAIGTVNQPQHF.

The chain recombines TRBV6-5 with TRBJ2-5, with D possibly TRBD1 on 6 matching bases. Trimming cost V 6 bases and J 5 bases, with 13 bases left between them. The CDR3 consists of 13 residues. Germline CDR1 MNHEY, CDR2 SVGAGI. For the CDR3, the DNA is TGTGCCAGCAGAACAGGGACCAGGGAGACCCAGTACTTC. The encoded protein is CASRTGTRETQYF.

CDR3 region: CASTPGQGIAGYTF. CDR3 DNA sequence: TGTGCCAGCACCCCGGGACAGGGGATCGCCGGCTACACCTTC. This chain connects TRBV7-8 to TRBJ1-2; 10 positions match TRBD1. The V segment lost 7 bases and the J segment 8 bases; nucleotides outside the gene matches: 10. The CDR3 is 14 amino acids. Germline V lookup: CDR1 SGHVS, CDR2 FQNEAQ.

Concerning this clone: Different DNA sequences within this sample yield the same CDR3. The chain employs TRBV11-2 and TRBJ1-2; 7 nucleotides align to TRBD1. CDR3 size: 13 residues. Losses at the gene ends were 5 bases for V and 2 bases for J; bases not matched to a gene: 2. The V gene's germline CDR1 is SGHAT and CDR2 FQNNGV. CDR3 DNA sequence: TGTGCCAGCAGCCCGGGACAGAACTATGGCTACACCTTC. Protein sequence: CASSPGQNYGYTF. The full variable domain, with the rest looked up from reference TRBV11-2 and TRBJ1-2, is EAGVAQSPRYKIIEKRQSVAFWCNPISGHATLYWYQQILGQGPKLLIQFQNNGVVDDSQLPKDRFSAERLKGVDSTLKIQPAKLEDSAVYLCASSPGQNYGYTFGSGTRLTVV.

This clone appeared once. The rearrangement uses TRBV5-8 and TRBJ1-5, with D maybe TRBD1 (5 bases). Germline V CDR1 and CDR2: SGHTS, YDEGEE. V shed 0 bases and J shed 5 bases, with 12 bases lying between them. This CDR3 spans 15 amino acids. The CDR3 DNA sequence: TGTGCCAGCAGCTTGGGGGGCTGGGGGGATCAGCCCCAGCATTTT. Translated: CASSLGGWGDQPQHF.

This chain joins TRBV19 and TRBJ2-7; TRBD2 agrees at 7 bases. Trimming removed 1 base from V and 6 bases from J; junction bases left unmatched: 9. Looked up from germline, CDR1 is LNHDA and CDR2 is SQIVND (reference sequence). This CDR3 comprises 15 residues. This chain's CDR3 is CASSIGPAGDLEQYF. The CDR3 region has the DNA TGTGCCAGTAGTATAGGTCCGGCGGGAGATCTCGAGCAGTACTTC. Filled out from reference TRBV19 and TRBJ2-7, the complete variable domain reads DGGITQSPKYLFRKEGQNVTLSCEQNLNHDAMYWYRQDPGQGLRLIYYSQIVNDFQKGDIAEGYSVSREKKESFPLTVTSAQKNPTAFYLCASSIGPAGDLEQYFGPGTRLTVT.

Concerning this clone: Other DNA sequences of this sample code for an identical CDR3. The chain uses TRBV2 and TRBJ2-7; a weak D match, TRBD1 (5 bases). V lost 5 bases, J lost 2 bases, and 13 bases lay in between. Germline V gene sequence: CDR1 SNHLY, CDR2 FYNNEI. This CDR3 contains 14 residues. The CDR3 nucleotides are TGTGCCAGCAGTAAAGAGATGACAGCCTACGAGCAGTACTTC. Residues: CASSKEMTAYEQYF.

This chain connects TRBV5-4 to TRBJ2-1; 7 bases are a match to TRBD1. The CDR3 is 13 amino acids. Germline V gives CDR1 SGHNT, CDR2 YYREEE (reference sequence). Losses at the gene ends were 0 bases for V and 7 bases for J; bases not matched to a gene: 1. The CDR3 spells CASSLDRGNEQFF. The CDR3 DNA reads as TGTGCCAGCAGCTTGGACAGGGGAAATGAGCAGTTCTTC.

V is TRBV7-6 and J is TRBJ2-1, with TRBD2 identical over 12 bases. J gave up 10 bases and V 4 bases, and 14 bases lay outside the gene matches. Germline lookup yields CDR1 SGHVS and CDR2 FNYEAQ. The CDR3 is 17 amino acids. The CDR3 nucleotides are TGTGCCAGCAGCTCAGGTGGCCTAGCGGGGGGGCCGGGGGAGCAGTTCTTC. This translates into CASSSGGLAGGPGEQFF.

This sequence joins TRBV10-3 and TRBJ2-1, with 9 positions matching TRBD2. V shed 7 bases and J 5 bases; nucleotides not matched to a gene: 6. Germline V gene sequence: CDR1 ENHRY, CDR2 SYGVKD. The CDR3 runs 14 residues. The CDR3 DNA reads as TGTGCCATCAAGTGGACTAGCGCGAACAATGAGCAGTTCTTC. This sequence encodes CAIKWTSANNEQFF.